These 10 T cell receptor beta chains were all obtained from the same sample, sequenced in a study of T cells after yellow fever vaccination. TCRdb itself ran the 5' RACE reads through MiXCR, one entry per CDR3 protein. The sample shows some 300,000 distinct CDR3 sequences, approximately 10% of them seen only once. The sequences come from CD4+ T cells sorted from PBMCs, collected 5 days after the yellow fever booster vaccination. These receptors all stem from a young man who received the YFV17D yellow fever vaccine.

The chain carries TRBV4-2 and TRBJ2-3; no definite D call. Germline assignment: CDR1 LGHNA and CDR2 YNFKEQ. The ends were cut back, 0 bases at V and 3 bases at J, with 7 bases in the middle. The CDR3 has 14 amino acids. The CDR3, as DNA: TGTGCCAGCAGCCAAGAGGTGTCGACAGATACGCAGTATTTT. Its translation: CASSQEVSTDTQYF.

This clonotype came up a few times. J is TRBJ1-5 and V is TRBV15; 7 nucleotides align to TRBD1. This CDR3 is 18 amino acids long. Trimming cost V 6 bases and J 0 bases; bases outside gene matches: 14. Germline V CDR1 and CDR2: LNHNV, YYDKDF (reference sequence). CDR3 sequence: CATSWGTATLYSNQPQHF. The CDR3, as DNA: TGTGCCACCAGTTGGGGGACAGCAACTTTATATAGCAATCAGCCCCAGCATTTT.

The chain has TRBV12-3 or TRBV12-4 and TRBJ2-4, with 8 bases lining up with TRBD2. The CDR3 is 15 amino acids. J lost 10 bases, V lost 6 bases, and 14 bases had no gene match. As DNA, the CDR3 is TGTGCCAGCAGCCATTTAGTAGCGGGGTATGAGATTCAGTACTTC. It yields the protein CASSHLVAGYEIQYF.

The chain has TRBV29-1 and TRBJ2-3; weak D call: TRBD1 (6 bases). V shed 7 bases and J shed 1 base, with 9 bases lying between them. The CDR3 length is 12 residues. CDR1 is SQVTM, CDR2 ANQGSEA, per germline. CDR3 protein: CSARTGTDTQYF. Written as DNA, the CDR3 is TGCAGCGCCAGGACAGGCACAGATACGCAGTATTTT.

The genes are TRBV5-6 and TRBJ2-1; D not resolved. The CDR3 contains 14 residues. Germline V gives CDR1 SGHDT, CDR2 YYEEEE. The V and J ends lost 1 base and 5 bases respectively, with 10 bases between them. CDR3 coding DNA: TGTGCCAGCAGCTTGTTCGGGCGAGACAATGAGCAGTTCTTC. It encodes CASSLFGRDNEQFF.

The rearrangement links TRBV7-2 to TRBJ1-5; TRBD1 is a possible D gene (5 bases). The CDR3 runs to 16 residues. CDR1 is SGHTA, CDR2 FQGNSA, per germline. V shed 6 bases and J shed 0 bases, with 15 bases lying between them. The DNA of the CDR3 is TGTGCCAGCAGGTCGGGAGGGGCCTTTAGCAATCAGCCCCAGCATTTT. It codes for CASRSGGAFSNQPQHF.

The chain recombines TRBV4-2 with TRBJ2-1; D perhaps matches TRBD1 (5 bases). The CDR3 runs to 15 residues. Germline V gene data show CDR1 as LGHNA and CDR2 as YNFKEQ. Trimming left V 0 bases short and J 0 bases short, with 6 bases between. CDR3 region: CASSQDDSSYNEQFF. The DNA for the CDR3 is TGTGCCAGCAGCCAAGATGACAGCTCCTACAATGAGCAGTTCTTC.

This clonotype was picked up a small number of times. The V gene is TRBV7-6, the J gene TRBJ2-5; 8 bases agree with TRBD2. The V and J ends lost 0 bases and 1 base, in that order; junction bases with no gene match: 4. Germline loops: CDR1 SGHVS, CDR2 FNYEAQ. The length of the CDR3 is 16 residues. DNA of the CDR3: TGTGCCAGCAGCTTAGCGTATAGCGGGGTCCAAGAGACCCAGTACTTC. It specifies CASSLAYSGVQETQYF.

The sample holds a few counts of this clonotype. This chain links TRBV19 with TRBJ1-2; D not resolved. CDR1 is LNHDA and CDR2 is SQIVND in the germline V gene (reference sequence). The CDR3 totals 14 residues. Between the trimmed V and J ends, which lost 5 bases and 3 bases, there was a span of 13 bases. In nucleotides, the CDR3 is TGTGCCAGTAGTCCCGATCAACCTGACTATGGCTACACCTTC. Encoded protein: CASSPDQPDYGYTF.

The table lists this clonotype with a few counts. The chain uses TRBV12-3 or TRBV12-4 and TRBJ2-7; no reliable D call. The CDR3 totals 15 residues. The V and J ends lost 3 bases and 3 bases respectively, with 15 bases between them. This CDR3 reads CASSFQIETNYEQYF. The DNA for the CDR3 is TGTGCCAGCAGTTTCCAGATCGAAACCAACTACGAGCAGTACTTC.